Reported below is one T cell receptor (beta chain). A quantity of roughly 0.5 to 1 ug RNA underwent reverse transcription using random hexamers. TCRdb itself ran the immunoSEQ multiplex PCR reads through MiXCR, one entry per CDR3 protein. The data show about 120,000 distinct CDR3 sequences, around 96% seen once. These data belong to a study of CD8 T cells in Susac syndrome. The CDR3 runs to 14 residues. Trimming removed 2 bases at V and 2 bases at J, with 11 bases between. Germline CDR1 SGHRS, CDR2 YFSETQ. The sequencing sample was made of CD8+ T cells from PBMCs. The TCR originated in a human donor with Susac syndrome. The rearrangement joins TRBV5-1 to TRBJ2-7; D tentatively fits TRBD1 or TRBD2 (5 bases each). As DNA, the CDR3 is TGCGCCAGCAGCTTCCGGGACGGACCCTACGAGCAGTACTTC. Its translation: CASSFRDGPYEQYF.